This T cell receptor (beta chain) emerged from a study of control samples from healthy donors and cancer patients. The CDR3 totals 13 residues. Germline V gene sequence: CDR1 SGHKS, CDR2 YYEKEE (reference sequence). V was shortened by 0 bases and J by 12 bases, with 10 bases between the two germline ends. Some clones are missing from TCRdb's copy, which holds only in-frame ones; the method was immunoSEQ multiplex PCR. The sample carries approximately 170,000 clones, 85% to 95% recorded once. This clonotype was obtained from a woman aged 60-75 years in good health. The chain has TRBV5-5 and TRBJ1-6, with D uncertain. Sequenced: blood. Here the CDR3 DNA reads TGTGCCAGCAGCTTGGAATCCGGGTTACCCCTCCACTTT. Its protein is CASSLESGLPLHF.